Described below is a single T cell receptor beta chain sequence and its context. What it recognizes is unknown. An end of the junction does not agree with germline; a read error may underlie this. Until they underwent thyroid surgery, no patient had received any treatment. The germline gives CDR1 MDHEN, CDR2 SYDVKM. The CDR3 length is 14 residues. In the authors' workflow: CDR3 was compared across clinicopathological groups, and the resulting differences were used to build a distant-metastasis classifier for papillary thyroid cancer. TCRdb re-called clones via MiXCR from the PCR reads. These V and J calls originate from TCRdb's pipeline instead of the authors' own analysis. This sample has 20,000 to 25,000 clones, with 24% found just once. The sample comes from a study of metastatic and nonmetastatic thyroid tumors. On the study more broadly: Repertoires from malignant and benign thyroid patients were compared across blood and tumor or nodule tissue.

Study-level findings and limits: Versus benign nodules, malignant thyroid tumors reportedly had significantly higher TCR beta diversity, in blood and tumor.

Sequencing was done on a sample of tumor tissue. The chain carries TRBV28 and TRBJ2-7, with D possibly TRBD1 on 5 matching bases. The source of this sequence is a female donor with papillary thyroid cancer or a benign thyroid nodule (not recorded which). Some clones in this sample may be carry-over from other donors' samples. The chain's CDR3 is CASSLAGPQGEQYF. The CDR3 bases are TGTGCAAGCAGTTTGGCCGGGCCCCAGGGCGAGCAGTACTTC.